The 2 T cell receptor beta chains reported below all come from one sample, sequenced in a study of HIV-infected patients and healthy controls. TCRdb processed the 5' RACE reads anew with MiXCR; each CDR3 protein has one entry. Found here are 55,000 to 70,000 distinct CDR3 sequences, less than 20% of them singletons; the top ten hold 1.4%. Sequencing was done on a sample of CD4+ T cells from blood. The receptors here all came from a human donor in good health.

This clonotype was observed at least ten times. V usage is TRBV7-2 and J usage is TRBJ2-2, with D unresolved. CDR1 is SGHTA and CDR2 is FQGNSA in the germline V gene. The CDR3 totals 16 residues. Deletions cut 4 bases from V and 1 base from J, with 13 bases between. The CDR3 bases are TGTGCCAGCAGCTCCGGACGGCGACTGAACACCGGGGAGCTGTTTTTT. Translation gives CASSSGRRLNTGELFF.

The V and J genes are TRBV6-5 and TRBJ2-7; 10 bases fit TRBD2. Germline V gene data show CDR1 as MNHEY and CDR2 as SVGAGI. CDR3 length: 17 amino acids. J was trimmed by 3 bases and V by 2 bases; bases with no gene match: 10. CDR3 nucleotide sequence: TGTGCCAGCAGTTACAAGCTAGCGGGAGATTTTGACTACGAGCAGTACTTC. This codes for CASSYKLAGDFDYEQYF.